The 29 T cell receptor beta chains below come from one sample, sequenced in a study of T cells in Graves' hyperthyroidism and ophthalmopathy. Authors of the study amplified TCR beta CDR3 regions from RNA transcripts. The HTBI primer set drove a first-round RT-PCR of the TCR CDR3. TCRdb reprocessed the multiplex PCR reads via MiXCR and lists one record per CDR3 protein. The table includes approximately 630,000 distinct CDR3 sequences, around 16% detected once. The specimen was blood. The origin of the receptors is a woman aged 30 to 39 with Graves' hyperthyroidism.

This clonotype occurred once. The chain is built from TRBV4-3 and TRBJ2-7; no clear D gene. This CDR3 comprises 13 residues. Germline CDR1 is LGHNA and CDR2 is YSLEER. Trimming pared 1 base from V and 6 bases from J, leaving 10 bases between. The CDR3 region has the DNA TGCGCCAGCAGCCAAGTGGTCCGGAGCGAGCAGTACTTC. It yields the protein CASSQVVRSEQYF.

The chain joins TRBV9 to TRBJ2-3; the D call may be TRBD1 or TRBD2 (7 bases each). Trimming stripped 0 bases from V and 4 bases from J, with 15 bases between. There are 16 residues in the CDR3. The germline gives CDR1 SGDLS, CDR2 YYNGEE. CDR3 DNA: TGTGCCAGCAGCGTAGCAGGGGGGGACGCCTCAGATACGCAGTATTTT. Translated: CASSVAGGDASDTQYF.

The rearrangement links TRBV18 to TRBJ2-3, with D possibly being TRBD1 (6 bases). Germline V gene sequence: CDR1 KGHSH, CDR2 LQKENI. The V and J ends lost 3 bases and 0 bases respectively, with 16 bases between them. CDR3 length: 17 amino acids. The CDR3, as DNA: TGTGCCAGCTCACCCCGGGACACCCTTTCTAGCACAGATACGCAGTATTTT. Its protein product is CASSPRDTLSSTDTQYF.

This clonotype has a single count. The J gene is TRBJ2-1, the V gene TRBV5-1; D not certain. The CDR3 is 14 residues long. CDR1 is SGHRS and CDR2 is YFSETQ in the germline V gene. V was clipped by 3 bases and J by 6 bases, with 13 bases between them. CDR3 amino acids: CASSSMPGRNEQFF. CDR3 coding DNA: TGCGCCAGCAGCTCGATGCCGGGCCGCAATGAGCAGTTCTTC.

This clonotype has at least ten counts. This rearrangement joins TRBV5-1 to TRBJ2-1; no firm D call. V gave up 4 bases and J gave up 5 bases, with 16 bases separating them. This CDR3 comprises 15 residues. From germline, CDR1 is SGHRS and CDR2 YFSETQ. In DNA, the CDR3 is TGCGCCAGCAGCCCCTCGGCAAGCGCCCACAATGAGCAGTTCTTC. Translation gives CASSPSASAHNEQFF.

The V call is TRBV4-2, the J call TRBJ1-4, with no clear D. Per the germline V gene, CDR1 is LGHNA and CDR2 is YNFKEQ. CDR3 length equals 18 residues. Trimming left V 3 bases short and J 3 bases short, with 20 bases between. The CDR3 nucleotides read TGTGCCAGCAGCCACAACCAGGAGCGGGAGGAGGCTAATGAAAAACTGTTTTTT. Translating it yields CASSHNQEREEANEKLFF.

A few counts support this clonotype. CDR3 nucleotide sequence: TGTGCCAGCAGTTTCGTCGACTACGAGCAGTACTTC. Amino acids: CASSFVDYEQYF. This chain links TRBV7-9 with TRBJ2-7; D gene uncertain. Trimming pared 6 bases from V and 3 bases from J, leaving 9 bases between. The germline gives CDR1 SEHNR, CDR2 FQNEAQ (reference sequence). This CDR3 region has 12 residues.

This clonotype was recorded only once. One junction end does not reproduce the germline sequence, and a read error may be involved. The V gene is TRBV20-1, the J gene TRBJ2-2, with 7 bases lining up with TRBD1. CDR1 is DFQATT, CDR2 SNEGSKA, per germline (reference sequence). The CDR3 consists of 18 residues. The chain's CDR3 is CSAIPLGSVRDSTGELVF. The DNA of the CDR3 is TGCAGTGCTATCCCCTTGGGGTCGGTCAGGGACAGCACCGGGGAGCTGGTTTTT.

This clonotype was found a few times. V is TRBV9 and J is TRBJ2-3; D is perhaps TRBD2 (5 bases). This CDR3 has 14 residues. Trimming removed 0 bases from V and 3 bases from J, with 8 bases in between. Germline assignment: CDR1 SGDLS and CDR2 YYNGEE. CDR3 DNA sequence: TGTGCCAGCAGCGTAGTTCCGGGGACAGATACGCAGTATTTT. Protein sequence: CASSVVPGTDTQYF.

This chain uses TRBV19 with TRBJ1-2, with a weak D call TRBD1 (6 bases). CDR1 is LNHDA and CDR2 is SQIVND in the germline V gene (reference sequence). The CDR3 is 15 residues long. V gave up 6 bases and J gave up 3 bases, with 17 bases separating them. Here the CDR3 reads CASSAHLQGHYGYTF. CDR3 bases: TGTGCCAGTAGCGCCCACCTACAGGGTCACTATGGCTACACCTTC.

The table lists this clonotype with a few counts. The chain uses TRBV11-1 and TRBJ2-7; TRBD1 agrees at 7 bases. Trimming removed 5 bases from V and 0 bases from J; junction bases left unmatched: 10. The length of the CDR3 is 16 residues. Looked up from germline, CDR1 is SGHAT and CDR2 is FQDESV (reference sequence). The CDR3 here is CASSPMTGLGSYEQYF. DNA of the CDR3: TGTGCCAGCAGCCCAATGACAGGGCTGGGCTCCTACGAGCAGTACTTC.

This clonotype was seen more than once but under ten times. The V gene is TRBV19, the J gene TRBJ1-5; D unclear. Trimming stripped 1 base from V and 5 bases from J, with 3 bases between. The germline V gene encodes CDR1 LNHDA and CDR2 SQIVND (reference sequence). This CDR3 has 12 amino acids. CDR3 region: CASSIVDQPQHF. The CDR3 nucleotides are TGTGCCAGTAGTATAGTAGATCAGCCCCAGCATTTT.

The table lists this clonotype with many counts. The chain couples TRBV7-8 to TRBJ1-3; D uncertain. V lost 2 bases and J lost 0, with 5 bases in between. This CDR3 has 14 amino acids. Germline values: CDR1 SGHVS, CDR2 FQNEAQ. This CDR3 is CASSLKSSGNTIYF. CDR3 sequence (DNA): TGTGCCAGCAGCTTAAAGAGCTCTGGAAACACCATATATTTT.

The table lists this clonotype with a few counts. This chain uses TRBV18 with TRBJ2-2; 8 bases line up with TRBD1. Per germline, CDR1 KGHSH and CDR2 LQKENI. The CDR3 consists of 15 residues. Germline trimming cut 4 bases from V and 4 bases from J; bases unmatched to any gene: 5. The CDR3 region is CASSLLTGATGELFF. The CDR3 nucleotides read TGTGCCAGCTCACTCCTGACAGGGGCCACCGGGGAGCTGTTTTTT.

This clonotype was observed at least ten times. V is TRBV27 and J is TRBJ2-1; 11 nucleotides agree with TRBD2. This CDR3 comprises 16 residues. Per germline, CDR1 MNHEY and CDR2 SMNVEV (reference sequence). The V segment lost 5 bases and the J segment 7 bases; nucleotides outside the gene matches: 10. The CDR3 nucleotides read TGTGCCAGCAGTCCCCCCAAACTAGCGGGAGCGAATGAGCAGTTCTTC. Residues: CASSPPKLAGANEQFF.

The chain couples TRBV13 to TRBJ2-1; 7 bases align to TRBD2. This CDR3 spans 14 amino acids. Germline V gives CDR1 PRHDT, CDR2 FYEKMQ (reference sequence). The J segment lost 6 bases and the V segment lost 0 bases, leaving 2 bases of the junction unmatched. The CDR3 spells CASSLGLAFNEQFF. CDR3 sequence (DNA): TGTGCCAGCAGCTTAGGACTAGCGTTCAATGAGCAGTTCTTC.

This clonotype was detected many times. This sequence joins TRBV28 and TRBJ2-3; 13 nucleotides agree with TRBD2. The CDR3 is made up of 20 amino acids. Germline V gives CDR1 MDHEN, CDR2 SYDVKM. The J segment lost 2 bases and the V segment lost 3 bases, leaving 14 bases of the junction unmatched. The CDR3 loop reads CASSFKLGGLAGSITDTQYF. CDR3 nucleotides: TGTGCCAGCAGTTTTAAGCTAGGGGGACTAGCGGGATCCATCACAGATACGCAGTATTTT.

In this sample, this clonotype turned up many times. This chain links TRBV12-3 or TRBV12-4 with TRBJ2-1, with a tentative D call TRBD2 (6 bases). V was pared by 0 bases and J by 6 bases, with 12 bases between. The CDR3 is made up of 15 amino acids. CDR3 bases: TGTGCCAGCAGTTTAGCTGGGGGAGGATCCAATGAGCAGTTCTTC. This translates into CASSLAGGGSNEQFF.

This clonotype has more than one count but fewer than ten. At one of its ends the junction is not consistent with the germline gene, which may arise from a read error. This chain links TRBV4-3 with TRBJ2-2, with 7 bases aligning to TRBD1. CDR3 length: 17 amino acids. Germline CDR1 LGHNA, CDR2 YSLEER. This CDR3 reads CASSQGNRGESTGELFF. CDR3 DNA: TGCGCCAGCAGTCAAGGCAACAGGGGAGAGAGCACCGGGGAGCTGTTTTTT.

This clonotype was seen a few times. The chain employs TRBV7-9 and TRBJ2-3; no firm D call. V lost 5 bases and J 4 bases, leaving 10 bases between the germline ends. The CDR3 runs 13 residues. Germline assignment: CDR1 SEHNR and CDR2 FQNEAQ (reference sequence). CDR3 in DNA: TGTGCCAGCAGCGAGCGTTGGGCAGATACGCAGTATTTT. The encoded protein is CASSERWADTQYF.

This clonotype was observed a few times. V gene TRBV7-2 combines with J gene TRBJ2-2, with 9 bases identical to TRBD2. V gave up 6 bases and J gave up 5 bases; unmatched junction bases: 13. The CDR3 has 17 amino acids. Per germline, CDR1 SGHTA and CDR2 FQGNSA. CDR3: CASRRLRAGGGTGELFF. The CDR3 nucleotides are TGTGCCAGCAGACGCCTACGAGCGGGAGGTGGGACCGGGGAGCTGTTTTTT.

This chain joins TRBV28 and TRBJ2-7, with 10 bases that match TRBD1. This CDR3 spans 15 amino acids. CDR1 is MDHEN, CDR2 SYDVKM, per germline. After removal of 6 bases from V and 2 bases from J, the junction contained 7 bases not matched to a gene. The CDR3 DNA sequence: TGTGCCAGCAGAACGACCGGGACAGGGGCCTACGAGCAGTACTTC. This codes for CASRTTGTGAYEQYF.

This clonotype showed up many times. The chain recombines TRBV12-3 or TRBV12-4 with TRBJ2-3, with 7 bases that match TRBD2. CDR3 size: 15 residues. V lost 6 bases, J lost 4 bases, and 10 bases stayed unmatched. As DNA, the CDR3 is TGTGCCAGCAGCTTGGCTGGGAGGGCCGCAGATACGCAGTATTTT. Its protein product is CASSLAGRAADTQYF.

This clonotype was picked up a small number of times. The V and J genes are TRBV11-2 and TRBJ2-7; a possible D gene is TRBD2 (5 bases). The CDR3 runs to 14 residues. V shed 5 bases and J shed 1 base, with 12 bases lying between them. Germline lookup yields CDR1 SGHAT and CDR2 FQNNGV. The DNA of the CDR3 is TGTGCCAGCAGCCGATCCCGGGGTTCCTACGAGCAGTACTTC. This translates into CASSRSRGSYEQYF.

This clonotype was counted many times. V and J are TRBV7-9 and TRBJ2-3; D is perhaps TRBD1 (6 bases). The germline CDR1 and CDR2 sequences are SEHNR and FQNEAQ (reference sequence). The CDR3 spans 15 residues. Trimming removed 5 bases from V and 4 bases from J, with 16 bases in between. This chain's CDR3 is CASSLGAGASDTQYF. CDR3 DNA sequence: TGTGCCAGCAGCCTAGGCGCAGGGGCGTCAGATACGCAGTATTTT. Filled out from reference TRBV7-9 and TRBJ2-3, the complete variable domain reads DTGVSQNPRHKITKRGQNVTFRCDPISEHNRLYWYRQTLGQGPEFLTYFQNEAQLEKSRLLSDRFSAERPKGSFSTLEIQRTEQGDSAMYLCASSLGAGASDTQYFGPGTRLTVL.

This chain links TRBV29-1 with TRBJ2-1; 11 nucleotides match TRBD1. The CDR3 length is 14 residues. In germline, CDR1 is SQVTM, CDR2 ANQGSEA. V was clipped by 7 bases and J by 6 bases; unmatched bases: 8. The CDR3 nucleotides are TGCAGCGCTGAGCGTGGGACAGGGGGCAATGAGCAGTTCTTC. It encodes CSAERGTGGNEQFF.

This clonotype has only a few counts. This chain links TRBV30 with TRBJ1-6; 7 nucleotides agree with TRBD1. This CDR3 is 14 amino acids long. Germline V CDR1 and CDR2: GTSNPN, SVGIG (reference sequence). The J segment lost 8 bases and the V segment lost 0 bases, leaving 4 bases of the junction unmatched. The CDR3 loop is CAWSVGTDDSPLHF. In DNA form, the CDR3 reads TGTGCCTGGAGTGTCGGGACAGATGATTCACCCCTCCACTTT.

The rearrangement links TRBV28 to TRBJ2-1; TRBD1 agrees at 9 bases. This CDR3 region has 14 residues. The V and J ends lost 2 bases and 7 bases, in that order; junction bases with no gene match: 3. Germline V gives CDR1 MDHEN, CDR2 SYDVKM. The CDR3 loop reads CASSLGTGRNEQFF. CDR3 in DNA: TGTGCCAGCAGTTTAGGGACAGGGAGAAATGAGCAGTTCTTC.

Ten or more counts support this clonotype. V usage is TRBV27 and J usage is TRBJ2-7; D may correspond to TRBD1 or TRBD2 (8 bases each). Per germline, CDR1 MNHEY and CDR2 SMNVEV (reference sequence). Trimming took 2 bases from V and 6 from J, leaving 20 bases between them. The CDR3 is 16 residues long. This CDR3 reads CASSLRQGTGTSEQYF. CDR3 sequence (DNA): TGTGCCAGCAGTTTACGACAGGGGACTGGGACTAGCGAGCAGTACTTC.